This TCR beta chain was identified during a study of blood T cells in healthy people across ages. This clonotype was found a few times. This CDR3 has 10 amino acids. Germline CDR1 is SGHAT and CDR2 is FQDESV (reference sequence). Between the trimmed V and J ends, which lost 8 bases and 10 bases, there was a span of 9 bases. A second PCR, run for about 7 to 12 cycles, used a sample-barcoded 5' primer plus a J-beta primer mix. Each CDR3 protein gets one entry after TCRdb re-called the 5' RACE reads with MiXCR. The repertoire has 1.5 million to 2 million distinct CDR3 sequences, about 31% of them found once; the top ten carry about 11%.

Source material: blood. The genes are TRBV11-1 and TRBJ2-1; possible D gene TRBD1, 6 bases. The source of this sequence is a young woman in good health. CDR3 amino acids: CASGQGEQFF. CDR3 DNA sequence: TGTGCCAGCGGCCAGGGGGAGCAGTTCTTC.